This TCR beta chain appears in the sequencing data of a study of monozygotic twins with inflammatory bowel disease. TCRdb reprocessed the 5' RACE reads and keeps a single row for each CDR3 protein, giving no DNA. Its clone listing holds approximately 400,000 distinct CDR3 sequences. The CDR3 totals 14 residues. Germline V lookup: CDR1 SGHKS, CDR2 YYEKEE (reference sequence). The J gene is TRBJ2-1, the V gene TRBV5-5; TCRdb's assignment of TRBD1 cannot be checked, as there is no DNA. The clonotype comes from a human donor with ulcerative colitis or Crohn's disease, or a healthy co-twin of an affected twin (not recorded which). The sequencing input was blood. CDR3 loop: CASSTPGQDNEQFF.